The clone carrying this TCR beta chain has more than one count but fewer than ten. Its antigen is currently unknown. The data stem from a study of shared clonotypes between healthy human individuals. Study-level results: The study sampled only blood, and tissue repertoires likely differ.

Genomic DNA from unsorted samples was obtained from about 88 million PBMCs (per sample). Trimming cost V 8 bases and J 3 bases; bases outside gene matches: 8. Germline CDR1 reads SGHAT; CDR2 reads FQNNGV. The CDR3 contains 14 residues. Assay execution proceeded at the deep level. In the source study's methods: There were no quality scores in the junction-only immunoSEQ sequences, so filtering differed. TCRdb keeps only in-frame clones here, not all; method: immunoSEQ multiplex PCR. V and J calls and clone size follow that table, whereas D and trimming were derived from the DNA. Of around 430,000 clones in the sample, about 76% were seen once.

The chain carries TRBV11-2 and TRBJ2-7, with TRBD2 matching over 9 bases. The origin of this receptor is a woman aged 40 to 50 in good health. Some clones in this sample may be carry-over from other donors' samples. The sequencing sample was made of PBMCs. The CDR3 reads CASLSLAGRYEQYF. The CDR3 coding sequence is TGTGCCAGCTTAAGTCTAGCGGGACGCTACGAGCAGTACTTC.